This record looks at one T cell receptor (beta chain) sequence and its context. This sample stems from a study of TIL therapy for anti-PD-1-resistant metastatic lung cancer. For the study at large: Tumor harvest preceded PD-1/PD-L1 blockade, followed by nivolumab treatment. Median tumor PD-L1 proportion score was about 5.9%.

Germline CDR1 is SSHAT and CDR2 is FNYEAQ (reference sequence). V lost 1 base and J lost 7, with 8 bases in between. This CDR3 is 13 amino acids long. The libraries were made with immunoSEQ v3. The method was immunoSEQ multiplex PCR; TCRdb's version includes in-frame clones alone and lacks a portion of them. The sample includes nearly 60,000 clones, 70% to 75% of them seen just once. Documented time point: pre-treatment sample, taken before nivolumab and TIL therapy. The source is a person aged 25-79 years with non-small cell lung cancer. Sequenced here: blood, sampled at baseline. This chain joins TRBV7-7 and TRBJ2-1; no reliable D call. DNA for the CDR3: TGTGCCAGCAGCTTAGGTGTTGCTAATGAGCAGTTCTTC. This sequence encodes CASSLGVANEQFF.